Listed here are 15 T cell receptor beta chains from one sample, sequenced in a study of cytomegalovirus exposure and HLA in healthy donors. PCR involved 60 Vbeta and 13 Jbeta primers. TCRdb's copy holds only in-frame clones and misses some; the assay was immunoSEQ multiplex PCR. The data hold 150,000 to 200,000 clones, with around 77% observed a single time. The material sequenced was PBMCs. These TCRs come from a woman aged 30 to 39 in good health and CMV-seronegative.

In nucleotides, the CDR3 is TGTGCCAGCAGCCGCTCCTACGAGCAGTACTTC. Its protein product is CASSRSYEQYF. The chain joins TRBV11-2 to TRBJ2-7; no clear D gene. CDR3 size: 11 residues. V dropped 5 bases and J dropped 0 bases, with 2 bases sitting between them. The V gene's germline CDR1 is SGHAT and CDR2 FQNNGV.

The chain employs TRBV5-1 and TRBJ2-3, with D tentatively TRBD1 (5 bases). CDR3 length: 15 amino acids. CDR1 and CDR2 (germline): SGHRS, YFSETQ. Trimming pared 4 bases from V and 3 bases from J, leaving 15 bases between. This chain's CDR3 is CASSTTTRQTDTQYF. The CDR3 bases are TGCGCCAGCAGCACCACAACGAGACAGACAGATACGCAGTATTTT.

As concerns this clone: Its ends do not fully match the called genes, so a read error is possible. The V call is TRBV15, the J call TRBJ1-1; D perhaps matches TRBD1 (6 bases). The CDR3 runs to 15 residues. CDR1 and CDR2 from the germline V gene are LNHNV and YYDKDF (reference sequence). For the CDR3, the DNA is TGTGCCGCCAGCAGGCGACAGGAACTTAACACTGAAGCTTTCTTT. Encoded protein: CAASRRQELNTEAFF.

The CDR3 DNA follows: TGTGCCAGCAGTTTAAGGTCGTCGGGAGCCCAAGAGACCCAGTACTTC. Its translation: CASSLRSSGAQETQYF. The chain employs TRBV28 and TRBJ2-5, with D maybe TRBD2 (6 bases). This CDR3 has 16 amino acids. V was shortened by 2 bases and J by 1 base, with 14 bases between the two germline ends. CDR1 is MDHEN, CDR2 SYDVKM, per germline. The entire variable domain, with the rest obtained from reference TRBV28 and TRBJ2-5, is as follows: DVKVTQSSRYLVKRTGEKVFLECVQDMDHENMFWYRQDPGLGLRLIYFSYDVKMKEKGDIPEGYSVSREKKERFSLILESASTNQTSMYLCASSLRSSGAQETQYFGPGTRLLVL.

The sample holds one count of this clone. The chain employs TRBV4-1 and TRBJ1-3, with no clear D. The CDR3 runs to 15 residues. The V and J ends lost 0 bases and 4 bases respectively, with 10 bases between them. The germline V gene has CDR1 MGHRA and CDR2 YSYEKL. In DNA form, the CDR3 reads TGCGCCAGCAGCCAAGATAACACAGACGGAAACACCATATATTTT. It encodes CASSQDNTDGNTIYF.

The chain is built from TRBV10-1 and TRBJ2-2; D is undetermined. The V end was cut by 2 bases, the J end by 4 bases, with 5 bases between. Per the germline V gene, CDR1 is WNHNN and CDR2 is SYGVQD (reference sequence). This CDR3 has 13 residues. The CDR3 sequence: CASSEGTTGELFF. CDR3 nucleotide sequence: TGCGCCAGCAGTGAGGGCACCACCGGGGAGCTGTTTTTT.

This clone was seen more than once but under ten times. The rearrangement joins TRBV6-5 to TRBJ1-1, with TRBD1 as a possible D gene (6 bases). V was clipped by 2 bases and J by 3 bases, with 10 bases between them. The CDR3 sequence is 14 residues long. CDR1 and CDR2 (germline): MNHEY, SVGAGI. The CDR3 sequence is CASSYDRLDTEAFF. In DNA, the CDR3 is TGTGCCAGCAGTTACGACAGGCTGGACACTGAAGCTTTCTTT.

The chain recombines TRBV6-1 with TRBJ1-1; D gene ambiguous. From germline, CDR1 is MNHNS and CDR2 SASEGT. The CDR3 spans 15 residues. V shed 1 base and J shed 0 bases, with 9 bases lying between them. The CDR3 loop is CASSEVVRMNTEAFF. The CDR3 DNA follows: TGTGCCAGCAGTGAAGTGGTCAGGATGAACACTGAAGCTTTCTTT.

The chain is built from TRBV19 and TRBJ2-1; TRBD2 matches at 9 bases. The V gene's germline CDR1 is LNHDA and CDR2 SQIVND (reference sequence). The trim removed 5 bases at V and 8 bases at J, leaving 16 bases unmatched. This CDR3 has 17 residues. CDR3 amino acids: CASSGGTSYRFGDEQFF. In DNA form, the CDR3 reads TGTGCCAGTAGTGGAGGGACTAGCTACCGGTTCGGCGATGAGCAGTTCTTC.

V usage is TRBV7-9 and J usage is TRBJ1-1; 7 nucleotides agree with TRBD1. There are 13 residues in the CDR3. Germline V lookup: CDR1 SEHNR, CDR2 FQNEAQ (reference sequence). The V and J ends lost 6 bases and 3 bases, in that order; junction bases with no gene match: 4. CDR3 nucleotides: TGTGCCAGCAGGCGTACAGGGGACACTGAAGCTTTCTTT. Amino acid sequence: CASRRTGDTEAFF.

The chain recombines TRBV2 with TRBJ2-1; maybe TRBD1 (5 bases). V gave up 2 bases and J gave up 9 bases, with 20 bases separating them. The germline V gene encodes CDR1 SNHLY and CDR2 FYNNEI. This CDR3 is built from 16 residues. CDR3 sequence (DNA): TGTGCCAGCAGTGAACGCCAGGGTGAATGGTCTGGTGAGCAGTTCTTC. It yields the protein CASSERQGEWSGEQFF.

This chain connects TRBV4-3 to TRBJ2-7; 7 bases map to TRBD1. The CDR3 extends over 14 amino acids. J lost 3 bases, V lost 0 bases, and 2 bases had no gene match. Germline-derived CDR1 and CDR2 are LGHNA and YSLEER. CDR3 coding DNA: TGCGCCAGCAGCCAAGAAAGGGGGCTCTACGAGCAGTACTTC. Translating gives CASSQERGLYEQYF.

V and J are TRBV19 and TRBJ1-6; TRBD1 aligns across 9 bases. The CDR3 spans 15 residues. Germline CDR1 and CDR2: LNHDA and SQIVND (reference sequence). V dropped 7 bases and J dropped 6; count of bases not matched to a gene: 7. The chain's CDR3 is CASKGDRAPNSPLHF. The CDR3 bases are TGTGCCAGTAAGGGGGACAGGGCCCCTAATTCACCCCTCCACTTT.

This chain links TRBV9 with TRBJ1-1; tentative D call: TRBD1 (6 bases). This CDR3 spans 17 amino acids. Per germline, CDR1 SGDLS and CDR2 YYNGEE. V gave up 0 bases and J gave up 1 base, with 16 bases separating them. The CDR3 bases are TGTGCCAGCAGCGTAGGCAACACAGGGTATCCGAACACTGAAGCTTTCTTT. Residues: CASSVGNTGYPNTEAFF.

The rearrangement uses TRBV4-3 and TRBJ1-4; 8 nucleotides align to TRBD1. The length of the CDR3 is 14 residues. The V and J ends lost 4 bases and 12 bases, in that order; junction bases with no gene match: 10. Germline V gene sequence: CDR1 LGHNA, CDR2 YSLEER. The DNA of the CDR3 is TGCGCCAGCAGCCTCGACAGGGGTGCTGGGGAACTGTTTTTT. Its protein product is CASSLDRGAGELFF.